The clone carrying this T cell receptor beta chain was observed at least ten times. This entry belongs to a study of regulatory T cells in long-lasting Graves disease. The CDR3 covers 13 residues. J lost 6 bases, V lost 4 bases, and 3 bases had no gene match. Germline CDR1 and CDR2: MNHEY and SVGAGI. TCR beta libraries were built with iRepertoire HTBI primers and Arm-PCR of CDR3 regions. From the multiplex PCR reads, TCRdb called clonotypes with MiXCR, one entry per CDR3 protein. The data show some 340,000 distinct CDR3 sequences, with 20% to 25% seen just once and around a quarter held by the top ten. Time point given: persistent/refractory GD, antithyroid drugs over 5 years with positive TRAb. PBMCs were the source of the RNA used for TCR sequencing.

Sequencing used peripheral blood mononuclear cells (PBMCs), obtained when the disease was refractory, from a patient treated with antithyroid drugs. V is TRBV6-5 and J is TRBJ1-2; TRBD1 matches 9 bases. This TCR was sampled from a middle-aged woman with Graves disease. In nucleotides, the CDR3 is TGTGCCAGCAGTTTCGACAGGGGGGATGGCTACACCTTC. It translates to CASSFDRGDGYTF.